This TCR beta chain was obtained from a study of molecular identifiers for immune sequencing clone quantification. For the study at large: Replicates involved a five-way split of RNA from approximately 20,000 or 100,000 naive CD8 cells, with sequencing of four. Study-wide points: Clones exceeding 20 RNA copies carried over 97% of effector molecules but under 1% of naive-cell molecules.

Each CDR3 protein gets one entry after TCRdb re-called the PCR reads with MiXCR. The top ten hold about 0.75% of the sample, which has about half a million distinct CDR3 sequences, roughly 25% seen once. Libraries used roughly 20,000 to 1,100,000 sorted naive CD8 T cells and 10%, 30% or 50% RNA input. Naive CD8 T cells were picked out by sorting for CD8+CD4-CCR7+CD45RA+. This clonotype occurred many times. Its antigen is not identified. The germline V gene has CDR1 KGHDR and CDR2 SFDVKD. The CDR3 is 16 residues long. Trimming took 2 bases from V and 2 from J, leaving 13 bases between them. The material sequenced was naive CD8+ T cells from blood, with Jurkat cell RNA spiked in. The subset is: FACS-sorted CD8+CD4-CCR7+CD45RA+ naive T cells. This receptor was taken from a human donor in good health. Some libraries in this study had Jurkat cell RNA spiked in. The rearrangement links TRBV24-1 to TRBJ2-3; the D gene is possibly TRBD2 (6 bases). The CDR3 loop is CATSDSEGPDTDTQYF. In nucleotides, the CDR3 is TGTGCCACCAGTGATTCGGAGGGCCCAGACACAGATACGCAGTATTTT.